This TCR beta chain was recorded in a study of T cells in Graves' hyperthyroidism and ophthalmopathy. Points from the study as a whole: Most thyroid clonotypes with frequency above 0.001 were detected in blood.

Researchers amplified the TCR beta CDR3 regions from RNA transcripts. TCR CDR3 regions were first amplified by RT-PCR with HTBI primers. TCRdb fed the multiplex PCR reads into MiXCR, producing one record per CDR3 protein. The sample has more than 500,000 distinct CDR3 sequences; about half are singletons. Trimming took off 7 bases at V and 1 base at J, with 11 bases between the two ends. Germline V gene sequence: CDR1 SNHLY, CDR2 FYNNEI. The CDR3 loop spans 15 amino acids. In the case of this clonotype: What it binds is unknown.

This sequence originates from an adult woman with Graves' disease, either hyperthyroidism or ophthalmopathy (not recorded which). The specimen was peripheral blood or thyroid tissue (not recorded which). The chain combines TRBV2 with TRBJ1-6; no firm D call. The CDR3 region is CASTEAGSYNSPLHF. CDR3 coding DNA: TGTGCCAGCACCGAGGCCGGTTCCTATAATTCACCCCTCCACTTT.